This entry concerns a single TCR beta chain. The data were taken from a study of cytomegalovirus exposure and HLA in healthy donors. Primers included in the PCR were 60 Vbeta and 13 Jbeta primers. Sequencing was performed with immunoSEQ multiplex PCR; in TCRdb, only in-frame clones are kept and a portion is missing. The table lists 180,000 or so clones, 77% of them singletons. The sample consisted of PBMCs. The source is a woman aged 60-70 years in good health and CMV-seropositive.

The CDR3 sequence is CASSPGGPGADTQYF. In nucleotides, the CDR3 is TGTGCCAGCAGCCCCGGGGGGCCGGGCGCAGATACGCAGTATTTT. V usage is TRBV7-2 and J usage is TRBJ2-3, with TRBD2 as a possible D gene (7 bases). Trimming removed 5 bases from V and 4 bases from J, with 16 bases in between. The V gene's germline CDR1 is SGHTA and CDR2 FQGNSA. This CDR3 is built from 15 residues.